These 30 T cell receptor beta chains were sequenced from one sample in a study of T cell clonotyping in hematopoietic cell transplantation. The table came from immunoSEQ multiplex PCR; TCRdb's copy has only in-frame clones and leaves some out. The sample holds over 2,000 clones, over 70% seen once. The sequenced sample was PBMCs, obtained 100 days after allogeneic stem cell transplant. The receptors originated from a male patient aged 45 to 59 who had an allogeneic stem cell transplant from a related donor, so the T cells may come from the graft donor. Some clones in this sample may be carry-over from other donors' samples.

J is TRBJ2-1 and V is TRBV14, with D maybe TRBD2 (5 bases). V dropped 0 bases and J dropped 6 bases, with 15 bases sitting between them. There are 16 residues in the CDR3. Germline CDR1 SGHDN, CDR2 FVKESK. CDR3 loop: CASSQDIGRVGNEQFF. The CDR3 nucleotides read TGTGCCAGCAGCCAAGATATTGGGCGGGTAGGCAATGAGCAGTTCTTC.

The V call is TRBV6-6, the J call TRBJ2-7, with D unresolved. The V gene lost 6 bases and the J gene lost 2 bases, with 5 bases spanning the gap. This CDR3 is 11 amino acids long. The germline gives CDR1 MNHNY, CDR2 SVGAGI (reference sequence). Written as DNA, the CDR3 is TGTGCCAGCAGCGGTCCCTACGAGCAGTACTTC. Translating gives CASSGPYEQYF.

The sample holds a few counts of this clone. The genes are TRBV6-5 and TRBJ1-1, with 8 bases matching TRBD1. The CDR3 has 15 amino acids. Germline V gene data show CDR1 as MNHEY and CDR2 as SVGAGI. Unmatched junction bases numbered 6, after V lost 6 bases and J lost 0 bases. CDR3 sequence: CASRSQGAMNTEAFF. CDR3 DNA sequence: TGTGCCAGCAGAAGTCAGGGGGCAATGAACACTGAAGCTTTCTTT.

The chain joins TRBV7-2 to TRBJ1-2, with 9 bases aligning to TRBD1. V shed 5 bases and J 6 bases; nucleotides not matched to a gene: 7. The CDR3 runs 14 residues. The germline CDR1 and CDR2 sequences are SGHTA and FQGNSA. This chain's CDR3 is CASSRTGGMHGYTF. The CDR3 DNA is TGTGCCAGCAGCCGAACAGGGGGCATGCATGGCTACACCTTC.

CDR3: CASTRTDLNEKLFF. DNA of the CDR3: TGTGCCAGCACGCGGACGGATCTTAATGAAAAACTGTTTTTT. The V and J genes are TRBV6-1 and TRBJ1-4, with D hard to call. The CDR3 has 14 residues. Between the trimmed V and J ends, which lost 7 bases and 4 bases, there was a span of 13 bases. Germline CDR1 MNHNS, CDR2 SASEGT.

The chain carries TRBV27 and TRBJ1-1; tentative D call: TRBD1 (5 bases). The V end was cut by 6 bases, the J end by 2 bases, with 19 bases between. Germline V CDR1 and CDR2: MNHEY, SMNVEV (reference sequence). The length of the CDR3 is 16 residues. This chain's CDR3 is CASRTSRGRFNTEAFF. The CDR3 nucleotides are TGTGCCAGCAGGACGAGTAGGGGCAGGTTTAACACTGAAGCTTTCTTT.

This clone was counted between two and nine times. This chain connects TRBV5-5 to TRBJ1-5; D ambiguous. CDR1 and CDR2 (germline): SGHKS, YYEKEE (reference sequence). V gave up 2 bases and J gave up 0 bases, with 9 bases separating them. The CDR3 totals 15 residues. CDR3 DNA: TGTGCCAGCAGCTTAACGGCCACTAGCAATCAGCCCCAGCATTTT. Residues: CASSLTATSNQPQHF.

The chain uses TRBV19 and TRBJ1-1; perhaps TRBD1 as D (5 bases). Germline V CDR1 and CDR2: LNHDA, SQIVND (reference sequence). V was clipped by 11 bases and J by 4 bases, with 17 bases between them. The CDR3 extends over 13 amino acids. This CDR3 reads CASGEGRTTEAFF. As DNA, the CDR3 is TGTGCCTCGGGGGAGGGGCGGACCACTGAAGCTTTCTTT.

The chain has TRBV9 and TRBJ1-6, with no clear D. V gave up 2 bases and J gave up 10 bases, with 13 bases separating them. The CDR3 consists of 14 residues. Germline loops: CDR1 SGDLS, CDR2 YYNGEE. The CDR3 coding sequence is TGTGCCAGCAGCGTTCTGAGTTCGGTCTCACCCCTCCACTTT. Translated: CASSVLSSVSPLHF.

Here the CDR3 DNA reads TGCGCCAGCGGCAGGGGATCCTACGAGCAGTACTTC. As protein: CASGRGSYEQYF. This chain joins TRBV5-1 and TRBJ2-7; D possibly corresponds to TRBD1 (6 bases). This CDR3 region has 12 residues. Per germline, CDR1 SGHRS and CDR2 YFSETQ. The V and J ends lost 7 bases and 1 base respectively, with 9 bases between them.

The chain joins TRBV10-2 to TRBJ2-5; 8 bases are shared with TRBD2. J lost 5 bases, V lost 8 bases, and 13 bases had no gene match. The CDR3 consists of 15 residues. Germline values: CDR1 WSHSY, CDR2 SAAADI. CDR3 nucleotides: TGCGCCAGCGAGTCGCGGGAGGTTCGGGTGGAGACCCAGTACTTC. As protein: CASESREVRVETQYF.

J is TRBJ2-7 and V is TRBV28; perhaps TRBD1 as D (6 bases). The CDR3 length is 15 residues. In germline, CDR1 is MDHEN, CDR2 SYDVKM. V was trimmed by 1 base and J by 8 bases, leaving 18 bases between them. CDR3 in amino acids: CASSLFGTSYTKQYF. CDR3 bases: TGTGCCAGCAGTTTATTCGGGACAAGTTATACCAAGCAGTACTTC.

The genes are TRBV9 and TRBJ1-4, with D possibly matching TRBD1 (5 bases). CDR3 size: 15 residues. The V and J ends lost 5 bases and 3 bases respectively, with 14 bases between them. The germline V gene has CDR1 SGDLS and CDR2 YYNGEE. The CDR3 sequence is CASRPQGLPNEKLFF. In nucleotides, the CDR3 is TGTGCCAGCAGACCCCAGGGACTCCCTAATGAAAAACTGTTTTTT.

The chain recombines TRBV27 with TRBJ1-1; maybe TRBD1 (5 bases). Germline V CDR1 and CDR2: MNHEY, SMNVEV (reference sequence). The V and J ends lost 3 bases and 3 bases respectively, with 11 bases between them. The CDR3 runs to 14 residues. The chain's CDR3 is CASSFRAGHTEAFF. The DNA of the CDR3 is TGTGCCAGCAGTTTTCGGGCGGGGCACACTGAAGCTTTCTTT.

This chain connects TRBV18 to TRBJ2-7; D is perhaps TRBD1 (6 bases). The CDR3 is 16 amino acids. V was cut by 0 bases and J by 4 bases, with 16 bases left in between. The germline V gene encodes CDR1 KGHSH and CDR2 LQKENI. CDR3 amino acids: CASSPPLTGSPYEQYF. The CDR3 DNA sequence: TGTGCCAGCTCACCACCACTAACAGGGTCGCCGTACGAGCAGTACTTC.

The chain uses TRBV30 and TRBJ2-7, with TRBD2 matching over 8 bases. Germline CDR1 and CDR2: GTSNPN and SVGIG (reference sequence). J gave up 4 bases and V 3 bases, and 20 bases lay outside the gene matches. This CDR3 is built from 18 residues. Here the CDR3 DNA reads TGTGCCTGGAGCGCTGACACCTTCCCGGGACTAGTTCCTTACGAGCAGTACTTC. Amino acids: CAWSADTFPGLVPYEQYF.

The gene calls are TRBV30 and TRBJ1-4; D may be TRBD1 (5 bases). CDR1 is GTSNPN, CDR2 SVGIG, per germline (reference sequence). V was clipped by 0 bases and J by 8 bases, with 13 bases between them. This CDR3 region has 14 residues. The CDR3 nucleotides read TGTGCCTGGAGTGTAGGGGCGGGAGGGGAAAAACTGTTTTTT. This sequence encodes CAWSVGAGGEKLFF.

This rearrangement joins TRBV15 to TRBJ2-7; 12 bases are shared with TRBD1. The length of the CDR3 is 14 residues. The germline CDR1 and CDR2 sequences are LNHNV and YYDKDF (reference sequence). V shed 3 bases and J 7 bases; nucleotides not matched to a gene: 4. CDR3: CATSRGQGAREQYF. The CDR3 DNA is TGTGCCACCAGCAGGGGACAGGGGGCGCGAGAGCAGTACTTC.

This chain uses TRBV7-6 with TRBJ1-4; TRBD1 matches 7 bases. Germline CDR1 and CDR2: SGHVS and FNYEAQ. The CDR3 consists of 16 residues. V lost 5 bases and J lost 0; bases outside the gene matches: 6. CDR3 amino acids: CASSLGQPATNEKLFF. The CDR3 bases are TGTGCCAGCAGCCTGGGACAGCCTGCAACTAATGAAAAACTGTTTTTT.

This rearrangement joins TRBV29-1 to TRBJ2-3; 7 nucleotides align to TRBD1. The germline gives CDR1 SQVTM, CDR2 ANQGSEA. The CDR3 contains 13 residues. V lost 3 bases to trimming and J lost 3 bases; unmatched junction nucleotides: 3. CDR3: CSVDYRGTDTQYF. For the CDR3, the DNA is TGCAGCGTTGACTACAGGGGAACAGATACGCAGTATTTT.

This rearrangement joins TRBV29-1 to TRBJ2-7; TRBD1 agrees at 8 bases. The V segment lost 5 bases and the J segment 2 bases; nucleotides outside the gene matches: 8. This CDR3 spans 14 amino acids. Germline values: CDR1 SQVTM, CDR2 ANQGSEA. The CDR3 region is CSVWGTGITYEQYF. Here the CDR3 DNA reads TGCAGCGTTTGGGGGACAGGAATCACCTACGAGCAGTACTTC.

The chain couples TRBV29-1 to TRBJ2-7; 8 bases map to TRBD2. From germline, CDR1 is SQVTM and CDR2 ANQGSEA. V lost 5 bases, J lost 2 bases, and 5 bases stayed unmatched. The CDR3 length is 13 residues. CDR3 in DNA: TGCAGCGTTCAGCGGGGGCTAACCTACGAGCAGTACTTC. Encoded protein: CSVQRGLTYEQYF.

The CDR3 nucleotides read TGCGCCAGCAGCTACAGGGGGGGGGACATTCAGTACTTC. It specifies CASSYRGGDIQYF. The chain has TRBV5-1 and TRBJ2-4; tentatively, D is TRBD1 (8 bases). Germline CDR1 is SGHRS and CDR2 is YFSETQ. V lost 3 bases to trimming and J lost 8 bases, with 12 bases between them. The CDR3 is 13 residues long. Together with reference TRBV5-1 and TRBJ2-4, the CDR3 gives the full variable domain: KAGVTQTPRYLIKTRGQQVTLSCSPISGHRSVSWYQQTPGQGLQFLFEYFSETQRNKGNFPGRFSGRQFSNSRSEMNVSTLELGDSALYLCASSYRGGDIQYFGAGTRLSVL.

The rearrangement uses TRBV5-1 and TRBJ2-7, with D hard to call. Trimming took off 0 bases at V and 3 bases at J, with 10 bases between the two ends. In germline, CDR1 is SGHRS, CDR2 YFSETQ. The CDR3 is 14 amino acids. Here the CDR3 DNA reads TGCGCCAGCAGCTTGGAGACCGGATACTACGAGCAGTACTTC. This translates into CASSLETGYYEQYF.

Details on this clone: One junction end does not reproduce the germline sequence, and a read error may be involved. The CDR3 protein is CASSLRGETTETFF. In DNA, the CDR3 is TGTGCCAGCAGCCTAAGGGGGGAAACCACTGAAACTTTCTTT. The chain carries TRBV6-5 and TRBJ1-1; D may be TRBD1 (6 bases). The length of the CDR3 is 14 residues. CDR1 is MNHEY, CDR2 SVGAGI, per germline.

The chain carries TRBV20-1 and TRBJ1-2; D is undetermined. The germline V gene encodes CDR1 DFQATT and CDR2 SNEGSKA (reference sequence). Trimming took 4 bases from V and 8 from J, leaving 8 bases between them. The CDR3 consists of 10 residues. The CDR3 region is CSATYDGYTF. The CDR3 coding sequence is TGCAGTGCTACATACGACGGCTACACCTTC.

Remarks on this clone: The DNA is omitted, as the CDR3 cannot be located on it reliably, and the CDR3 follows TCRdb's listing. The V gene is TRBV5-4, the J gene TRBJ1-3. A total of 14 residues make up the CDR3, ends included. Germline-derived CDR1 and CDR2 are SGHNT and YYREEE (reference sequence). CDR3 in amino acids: CASSFWGTGNTMYF.

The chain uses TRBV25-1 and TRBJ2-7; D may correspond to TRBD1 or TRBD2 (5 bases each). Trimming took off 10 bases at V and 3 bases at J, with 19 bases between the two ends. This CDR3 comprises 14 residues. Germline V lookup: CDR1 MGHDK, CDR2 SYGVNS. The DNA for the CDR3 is TGTGCCAAGGGACCCTGCGCCTTGGACTACGAGCAGTACTTC. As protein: CAKGPCALDYEQYF.

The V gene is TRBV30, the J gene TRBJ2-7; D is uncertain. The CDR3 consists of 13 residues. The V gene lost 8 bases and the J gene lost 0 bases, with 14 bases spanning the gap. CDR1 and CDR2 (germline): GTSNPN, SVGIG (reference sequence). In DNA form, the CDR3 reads TGTGCCGCGGACGGTGAGCTCTCCTACGAGCAGTACTTC. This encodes CAADGELSYEQYF.

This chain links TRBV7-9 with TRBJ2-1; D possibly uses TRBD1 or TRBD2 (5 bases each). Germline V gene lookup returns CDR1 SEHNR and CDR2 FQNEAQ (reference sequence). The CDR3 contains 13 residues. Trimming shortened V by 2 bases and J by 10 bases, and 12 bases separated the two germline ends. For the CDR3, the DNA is TGTGCCAGCAGCTTAACGGGACCGCTAGAGCAGTTCTTC. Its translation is CASSLTGPLEQFF.